This T cell receptor beta chain came from a study of OX40 agonist ivuxolimab in advanced cancers. In the study overall: An agonistic anti-OX40 (CD134) antibody, ivuxolimab, was used to treat the patients. Study conclusions and caveats: It was also the case that some nonresponders had low normalized T-cell clonal expansion. People who partly responded at 0.1-3.0 mg/kg had some of the least clonal expansion seen. Averaging showed that CD8+ T cells had more expanded clones than CD4+ did.

Some clones are missing from TCRdb's copy, which holds only in-frame ones; the method was immunoSEQ multiplex PCR. In the table there are over 150,000 clones, 85% to 95% of which are singletons. Turning to this clone: What it binds is not known.

The sample in question was CD4+ or CD8+ T cells sorted from blood, obtained in a trial of the OX40 agonist ivuxolimab. This sequence was found in an adult with an advanced solid tumor such as melanoma, head and neck, liver or kidney cancer.

The CDR3 sequence is CSVVSGGTGRNQPQHF. CDR3 nucleotide sequence: TGCAGCGTTGTGTCGGGGGGGACAGGGAGGAATCAGCCCCAGCATTTT. This chain connects TRBV29-1 to TRBJ1-5; 9 positions agree with TRBD1. The CDR3 is 16 residues long. Germline trimming cut 4 bases from V and 4 bases from J; bases unmatched to any gene: 11. Looked up from germline, CDR1 is SQVTM and CDR2 is ANQGSEA.